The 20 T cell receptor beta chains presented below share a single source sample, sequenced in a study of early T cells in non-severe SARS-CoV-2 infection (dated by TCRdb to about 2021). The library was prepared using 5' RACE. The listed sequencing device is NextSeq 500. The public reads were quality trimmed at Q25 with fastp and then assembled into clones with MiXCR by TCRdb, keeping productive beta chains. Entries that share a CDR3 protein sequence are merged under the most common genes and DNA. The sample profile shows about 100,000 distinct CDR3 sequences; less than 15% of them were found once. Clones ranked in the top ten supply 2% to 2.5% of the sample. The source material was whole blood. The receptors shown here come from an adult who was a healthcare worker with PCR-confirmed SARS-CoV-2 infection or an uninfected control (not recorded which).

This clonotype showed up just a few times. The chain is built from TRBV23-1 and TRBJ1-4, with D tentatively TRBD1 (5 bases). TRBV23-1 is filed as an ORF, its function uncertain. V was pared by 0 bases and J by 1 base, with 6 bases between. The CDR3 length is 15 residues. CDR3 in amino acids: CASSQSRGTNEKLFF. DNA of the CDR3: TGCGCCAGCAGTCAATCGAGGGGAACTAATGAAAAACTGTTTTTT.

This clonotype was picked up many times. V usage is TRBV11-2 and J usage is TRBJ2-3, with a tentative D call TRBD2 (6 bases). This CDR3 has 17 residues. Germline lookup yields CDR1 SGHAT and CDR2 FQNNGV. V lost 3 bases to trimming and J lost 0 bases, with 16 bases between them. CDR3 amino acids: CASSFGGRHTSTDTQYF. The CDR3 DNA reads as TGTGCCAGCAGCTTCGGGGGAAGACACACTAGCACAGATACGCAGTATTTT.

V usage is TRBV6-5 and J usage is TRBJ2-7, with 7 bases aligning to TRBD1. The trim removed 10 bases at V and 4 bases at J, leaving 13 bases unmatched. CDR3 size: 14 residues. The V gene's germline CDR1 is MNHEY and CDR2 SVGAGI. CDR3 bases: TGTGCCAACAGAGCGGCAGGGGGATTTTACGAGCAGTACTTC. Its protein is CANRAAGGFYEQYF.

DNA of the CDR3: TGTGCCAGCAGCTTCGGACCCAGACCTCAAGAGACCCAGTACTTC. Its translation: CASSFGPRPQETQYF. V is TRBV5-8 and J is TRBJ2-5, with D hard to call. CDR1 is SGHTS and CDR2 is YDEGEE in the germline V gene. The CDR3 has 15 amino acids. V lost 2 bases and J 2 bases, leaving 13 bases between the germline ends.

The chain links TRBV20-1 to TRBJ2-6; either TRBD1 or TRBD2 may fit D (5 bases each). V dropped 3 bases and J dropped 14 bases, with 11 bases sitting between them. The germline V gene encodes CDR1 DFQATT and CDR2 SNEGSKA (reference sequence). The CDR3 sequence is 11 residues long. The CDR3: CSASVWGLLTF. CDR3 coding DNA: TGCAGTGCTAGTGTGTGGGGACTCCTGACTTTC.

The CDR3 DNA reads as TGTGCCAGCAGCCCCGGCCCCTATCAGCCCCAGCATTTT. Translation: CASSPGPYQPQHF. The J gene is TRBJ1-5, the V gene TRBV7-7; D gene unclear. V was trimmed by 5 bases and J by 5 bases, leaving 10 bases between them. From germline, CDR1 is SSHAT and CDR2 FNYEAQ (reference sequence). The CDR3 covers 13 residues.

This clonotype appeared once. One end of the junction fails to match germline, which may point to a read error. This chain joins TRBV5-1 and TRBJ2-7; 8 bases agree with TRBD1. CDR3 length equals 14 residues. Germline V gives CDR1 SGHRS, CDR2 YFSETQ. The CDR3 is CASSSGTGGYKQYF. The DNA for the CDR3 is TGCGCCAGCAGCTCGGGGACAGGCGGCTACAAGCAGTACTTC.

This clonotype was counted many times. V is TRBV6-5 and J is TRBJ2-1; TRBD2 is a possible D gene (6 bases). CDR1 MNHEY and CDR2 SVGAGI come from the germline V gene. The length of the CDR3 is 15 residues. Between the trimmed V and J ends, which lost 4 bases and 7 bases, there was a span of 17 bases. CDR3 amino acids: CASSSGLTTGNEQFF. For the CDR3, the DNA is TGTGCCAGCAGTTCGGGACTCACGACGGGAAATGAGCAGTTCTTC.

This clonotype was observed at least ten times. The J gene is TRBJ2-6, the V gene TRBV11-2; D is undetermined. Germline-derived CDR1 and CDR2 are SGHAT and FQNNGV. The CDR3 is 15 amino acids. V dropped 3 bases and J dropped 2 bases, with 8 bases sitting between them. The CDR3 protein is CASSFLWAGANVLTF. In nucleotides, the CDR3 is TGTGCCAGCAGCTTCTTGTGGGCTGGGGCCAACGTCCTGACTTTC.

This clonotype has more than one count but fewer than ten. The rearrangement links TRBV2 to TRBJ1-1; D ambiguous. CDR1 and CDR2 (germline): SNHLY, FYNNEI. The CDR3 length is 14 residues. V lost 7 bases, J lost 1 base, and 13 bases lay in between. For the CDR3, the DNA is TGTGCCAGCACAACGAGACCGGAGAACACTGAAGCTTTCTTT. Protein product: CASTTRPENTEAFF.

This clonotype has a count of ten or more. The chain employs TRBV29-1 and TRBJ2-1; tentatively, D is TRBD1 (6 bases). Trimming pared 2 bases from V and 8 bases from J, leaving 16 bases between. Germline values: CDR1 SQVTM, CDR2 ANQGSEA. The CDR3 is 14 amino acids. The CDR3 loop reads CSVEIRGASDEQFF. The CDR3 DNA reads TGCAGCGTTGAAATCAGGGGCGCGTCGGATGAGCAGTTCTTC.

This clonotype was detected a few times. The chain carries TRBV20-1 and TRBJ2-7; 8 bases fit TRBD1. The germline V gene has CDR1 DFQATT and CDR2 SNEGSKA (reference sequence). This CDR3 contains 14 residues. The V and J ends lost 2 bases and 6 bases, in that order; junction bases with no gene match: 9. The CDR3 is CSARRERTGSEQYF. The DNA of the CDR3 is TGCAGTGCTAGAAGGGAGCGGACAGGGAGCGAGCAGTACTTC.

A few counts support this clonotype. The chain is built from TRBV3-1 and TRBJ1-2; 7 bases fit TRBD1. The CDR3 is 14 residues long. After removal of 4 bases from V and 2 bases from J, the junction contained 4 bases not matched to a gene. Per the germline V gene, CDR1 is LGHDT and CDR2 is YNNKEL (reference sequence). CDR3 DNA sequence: TGTGCCAGCAGCCGGGACAGCGGAAACTATGGCTACACCTTC. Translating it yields CASSRDSGNYGYTF.

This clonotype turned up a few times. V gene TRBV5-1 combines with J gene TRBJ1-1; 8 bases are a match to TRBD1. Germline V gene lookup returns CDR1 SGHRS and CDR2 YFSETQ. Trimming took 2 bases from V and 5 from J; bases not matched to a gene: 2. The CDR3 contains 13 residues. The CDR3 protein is CASSFHRGTEAFF. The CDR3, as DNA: TGCGCCAGCAGCTTTCACAGGGGGACTGAAGCTTTCTTT.

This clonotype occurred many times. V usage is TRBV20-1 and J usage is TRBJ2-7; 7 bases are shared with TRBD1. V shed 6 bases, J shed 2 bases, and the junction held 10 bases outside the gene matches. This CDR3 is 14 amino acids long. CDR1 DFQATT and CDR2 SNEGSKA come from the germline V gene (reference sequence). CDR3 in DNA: TGCAGTGCAACGGGACAGCTTATGACCTACGAGCAGTACTTC. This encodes CSATGQLMTYEQYF.

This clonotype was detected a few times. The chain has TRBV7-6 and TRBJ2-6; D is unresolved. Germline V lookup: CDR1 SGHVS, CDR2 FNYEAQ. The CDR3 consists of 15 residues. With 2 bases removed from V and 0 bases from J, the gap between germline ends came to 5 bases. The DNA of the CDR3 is TGTGCCAGCAGCTTACGTAGCTCTGGGGCCAACGTCCTGACTTTC. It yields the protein CASSLRSSGANVLTF.

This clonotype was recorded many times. The CDR3 bases are TGTGCCAGTAGTATCGCGGGTGCGCCCTACGAGCAGTACTTC. Encoded protein: CASSIAGAPYEQYF. This sequence joins TRBV19 and TRBJ2-7; D perhaps matches TRBD2 (5 bases). Germline V lookup: CDR1 LNHDA, CDR2 SQIVND (reference sequence). V lost 3 bases, J lost 2 bases, and 11 bases lay in between. This CDR3 comprises 14 residues.

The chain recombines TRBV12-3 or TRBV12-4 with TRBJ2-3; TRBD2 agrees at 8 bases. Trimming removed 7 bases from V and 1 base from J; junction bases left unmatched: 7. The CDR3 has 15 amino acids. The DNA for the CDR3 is TGTGCCAGCATCCCCCGGGGGGGCGGCACAGATACGCAGTATTTT. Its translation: CASIPRGGGTDTQYF.

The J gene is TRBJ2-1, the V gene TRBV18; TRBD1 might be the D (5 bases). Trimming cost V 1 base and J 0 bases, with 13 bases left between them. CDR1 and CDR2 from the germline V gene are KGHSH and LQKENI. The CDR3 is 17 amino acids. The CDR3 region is CASSPQGATSSYNEQFF. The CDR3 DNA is TGTGCCAGCTCACCACAAGGGGCCACCAGCTCCTACAATGAGCAGTTCTTC.

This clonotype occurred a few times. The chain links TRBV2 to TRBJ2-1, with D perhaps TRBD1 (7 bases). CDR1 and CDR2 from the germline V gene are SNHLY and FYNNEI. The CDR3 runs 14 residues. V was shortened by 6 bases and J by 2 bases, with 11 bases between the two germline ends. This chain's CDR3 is CASSTGEAYNEQFF. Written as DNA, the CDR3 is TGTGCCAGCAGCACAGGGGAGGCCTACAATGAGCAGTTCTTC.